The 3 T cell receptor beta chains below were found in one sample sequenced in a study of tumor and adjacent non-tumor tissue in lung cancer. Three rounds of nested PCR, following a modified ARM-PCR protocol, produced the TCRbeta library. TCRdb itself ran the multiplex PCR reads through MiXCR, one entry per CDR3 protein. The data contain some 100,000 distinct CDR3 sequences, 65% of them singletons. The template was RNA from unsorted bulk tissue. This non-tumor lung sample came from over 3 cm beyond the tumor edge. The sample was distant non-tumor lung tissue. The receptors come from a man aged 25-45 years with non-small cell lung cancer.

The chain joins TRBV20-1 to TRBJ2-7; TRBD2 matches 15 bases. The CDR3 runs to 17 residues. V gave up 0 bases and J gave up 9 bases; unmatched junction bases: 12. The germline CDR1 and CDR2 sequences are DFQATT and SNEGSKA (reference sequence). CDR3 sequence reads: CSARDWTSGRGRYGQYF. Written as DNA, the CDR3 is TGCAGTGCTAGAGATTGGACTAGCGGGAGGGGGCGTTATGGGCAGTACTTC.

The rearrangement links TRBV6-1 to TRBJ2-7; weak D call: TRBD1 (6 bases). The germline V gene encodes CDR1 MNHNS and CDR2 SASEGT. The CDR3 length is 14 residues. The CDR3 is CSSSETRGTYEQYF. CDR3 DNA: TGTTCTAGCAGTGAGACAAGGGGGACCTACGAGCAGTACTTC.

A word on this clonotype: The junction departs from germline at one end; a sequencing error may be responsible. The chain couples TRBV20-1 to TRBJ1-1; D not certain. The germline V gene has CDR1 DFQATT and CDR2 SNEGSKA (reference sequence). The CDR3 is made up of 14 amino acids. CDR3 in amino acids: CSARDFSGDTETVF. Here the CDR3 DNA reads TGCAGTGCTAGGGACTTTTCTGGGGATACTGAAACTGTCTTT.